This T cell receptor beta chain originates from a study of post-analysis software for immune sequencing data. This CDR3 has 16 residues. The V gene end was trimmed by 6 bases and the J gene end by 4 bases; junction bases not matched to a gene: 13. From germline, CDR1 is MNHEY and CDR2 SVGAGI. Whole-study results and caveats: Patients carried roughly 5 TRBV segments more frequently than controls did, and TRBV5-6, TRBV5-1 and TRBV20-1 were among them. Samples prepared in the same batch strongly co-clustered by F measure.

Sequencing libraries made from TCR beta cDNA carried unique molecular identifiers. Each sample of about 0.95 to 10 million input T cells yielded 500,000 or so cDNA molecules, so each molecule approximated one T cell. A single record per CDR3 protein comes from TCRdb applying MiXCR to the PCR reads. Here the sample spans some 890,000 distinct CDR3 sequences, 53% being singletons. As regards this clonotype: No antigen is known for it.

The V gene is TRBV6-5, the J gene TRBJ2-3; 7 nucleotides match TRBD2. The sequencing input was blood. The TCR comes from a girl between 10 and 17 years old with multiple sclerosis. This CDR3 is CASRSPHGGGSDTQYF. CDR3 nucleotides: TGTGCCAGCAGGAGCCCCCACGGCGGGGGATCAGATACGCAGTATTTT.